A selection of T cell receptor beta chains follows, all from one sample in a study of CD8 T cells in ankylosing spondylitis. In TCRdb, the 5' RACE reads were re-called with MiXCR into one record per CDR3 protein. The sample shows some 180,000 distinct CDR3 sequences, 15% to 20% of them seen only once. Material: blood, either unsorted or a sorted T cell fraction (not recorded which). The receptors were sampled from a male donor aged 10 to 35 with ankylosing spondylitis or in good health (not recorded which). The CDR3 runs from the conserved cysteine through the conserved F or W. Fields, in order: clone size, V gene, D gene, J gene, CDR3 protein, CDR3 DNA. The D gene is left open where the match is weak. Only part of the rows carry a size: once, few, many, or a class if the clone is expanded.

size: .
V: TRBV20-1
D: .
J: TRBJ1-1
CDR3: CSASLNTEAFF
DNA: TGCAGTGCTAGCCTGAACACTGAAGCTTTCTTT

size: .
V: TRBV5-4
D: .
J: TRBJ2-1
CDR3: CASSLSSTSSYNEQFF
DNA: TGTGCCAGCAGCTTGTCGTCGACGAGCTCCTACAATGAGCAGTTCTTC

size: many
V: TRBV29-1
D: TRBD2
J: TRBJ2-3
CDR3: CSVVRRELLDTQYF
DNA: TGCAGCGTTGTAAGGCGGGAGCTCCTAGATACGCAGTATTTT

size: .
V: TRBV14
D: TRBD2
J: TRBJ2-2
CDR3: CASSRGTSGNTGELFF
DNA: TGTGCCAGCAGCCGAGGGACTAGCGGGAACACCGGGGAGCTGTTTTTT

size: few
V: TRBV29-1
D: .
J: TRBJ2-1
CDR3: CSSAAIVSSYNEQFF
DNA: TGCAGCTCCGCTGCTATAGTAAGCTCCTACAATGAGCAGTTCTTC

size: many
V: TRBV7-2
D: .
J: TRBJ2-2
CDR3: CASSRQGTTNTGELFF
DNA: TGTGCCAGCAGCCGGCAGGGGACGACGAACACCGGGGAGCTGTTTTTT

size: .
V: TRBV20-1
D: .
J: TRBJ2-1
CDR3: CSTGADNEQFF
DNA: TGCAGCACCGGGGCAGACAATGAGCAGTTCTTC

size: many
V: TRBV19
D: .
J: TRBJ2-3
CDR3: CASIPPVGDTQYF
DNA: TGTGCCAGTATCCCACCTGTAGGTGATACGCAGTATTTT

size: many
V: TRBV12-3/TRBV12-4
D: TRBD2
J: TRBJ2-5
CDR3: CASSPLAGLQETQYF
DNA: TGTGCCAGCAGCCCACTAGCGGGCCTTCAAGAGACCCAGTACTTC

size: .
V: TRBV20-1
D: .
J: TRBJ1-2
CDR3: CSQGNGYYGYTF
DNA: TGCAGCCAAGGTAACGGATACTATGGCTACACCTTC

size: few
V: TRBV3-2
D: .
J: TRBJ2-3
CDR3: CASSQDTGSRDTQYF
DNA: TGTGCCAGCAGCCAAGATACAGGGTCGCGGGATACGCAGTATTTT

size: .
V: TRBV10-3
D: TRBD2
J: TRBJ2-7
CDR3: CAISGLAGGYEQYF
DNA: TGTGCCATCAGTGGACTAGCGGGAGGGTACGAGCAGTACTTC

size: .
V: TRBV20-1
D: .
J: TRBJ2-6
CDR3: CSARAEGGSGANVLTF
DNA: TGCAGTGCTAGAGCGGAAGGGGGATCTGGGGCCAACGTGCTGACTTTC